Listed here is a single T cell receptor beta chain. The antigen is unknown. The data belong to a study of beta chain features in type 1 diabetes. Looking at the study overall: There were 95 million to 110 million sorted cells examined across all samples. General study findings and limits: Within the patient group, naive, central memory and Treg TCRB repertoires appeared more similar to each other than within healthy donors.

Germline lookup yields CDR1 SGHVS and CDR2 FQNEAQ. This CDR3 is built from 15 residues. The germline V and J ends were trimmed by 5 bases and 5 bases, with 16 bases remaining between them. The sequenced template was cDNA made from the entire isolated RNA. Some clones are missing from TCRdb's copy, which holds only in-frame ones; the method was immunoSEQ multiplex PCR. Found here are 400,000 to 550,000 clones, over 10% of them singletons; the top ten hold 0.046%. Sequences were obtained from naive CD4+ T cells from blood. V is TRBV7-8 and J is TRBJ2-1, with D unresolved. The sequence was obtained from a woman under 30 in good health. The CDR3 bases are TGTGCCAGCAGCCCGAACGGTCTATTCGACAATGAGCAGTTCTTC. Its translation: CASSPNGLFDNEQFF.